This T cell receptor (beta chain) was sequenced during a study of blood T cell repertoires in COVID-19. Study summary: Acute and convalescent COVID-19 specimens originated in the United States, Italy and Spain. Nucleic acid was either cDNA or gDNA, and it came from T cells, B-cell-depleted T cells, or PBMCs.

How the authors handled the data: For nucleated cells, counts were estimated from reference gene primer amplification. The protocol was immunoSEQ multiplex PCR, while the TCRdb copy is restricted to in-frame clones and leaves out a portion. Clone size and the V and J calls come from that table; the DNA yielded D and trimming. The data show more than 200,000 clones, 80% to 90% seen once. This CDR3 is built from 14 residues. CDR1 and CDR2 from the germline V gene are SEHNR and FQNEAQ (reference sequence). Trimming stripped 5 bases from V and 7 bases from J, with 17 bases between. The J gene is TRBJ2-5, the V gene TRBV7-9, with D possibly matching TRBD2 (5 bases). This sequence was found in a woman aged 40 to 50 with active or convalescent COVID-19. Source material: peripheral blood. The CDR3 coding sequence is TGTGCCAGCAGCGTAAGGACTCGTGTTGGGACCCAGTACTTC. Translating it yields CASSVRTRVGTQYF.